Sequencing of this TCR beta chain was carried out in a study of blood T cell repertoires in COVID-19. The wider study: Acute-phase and convalescent COVID-19 samples originated in the United States, Italy and Spain. T cells, B-cell-depleted T cells, or PBMCs provided the cDNA or gDNA that served as material.

Allocation to cohorts depended on clinical history reported by the participants. What the recovered Cohort 3 donors had was two negative PCRs, clearance, or symptom resolution. Sequenced by immunoSEQ multiplex PCR; TCRdb stores in-frame clones only, minus some. Found here are roughly 200,000 clones, 75% to 90% of them singletons; the top ten hold 18%. Looked up from germline, CDR1 is LGHDT and CDR2 is YNNKEL (reference sequence). There are 16 residues in the CDR3. Trimming left V 0 bases short and J 6 bases short, with 12 bases between. The chain is built from TRBV3-1 (or the pseudogene TRBV3-2) and TRBJ1-6, with D perhaps TRBD1 (5 bases). The receptor was derived from a man in his forties who had recovered from COVID-19. The sample was PBMCs or T cells enriched from blood (not recorded which). CDR3 region: CASSQDWGGSNSPLHF. CDR3 nucleotides: TGTGCCAGCAGCCAAGATTGGGGGGGATCTAATTCACCCCTCCACTTT.